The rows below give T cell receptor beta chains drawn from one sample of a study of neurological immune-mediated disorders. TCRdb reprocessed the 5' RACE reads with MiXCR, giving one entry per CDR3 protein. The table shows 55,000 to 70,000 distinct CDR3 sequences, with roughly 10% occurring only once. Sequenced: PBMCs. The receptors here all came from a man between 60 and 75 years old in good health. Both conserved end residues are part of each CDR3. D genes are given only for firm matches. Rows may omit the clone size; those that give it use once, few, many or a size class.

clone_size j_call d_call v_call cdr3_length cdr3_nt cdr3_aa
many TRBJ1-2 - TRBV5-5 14 TGTGCCAGCAGCGTGGGGACGGGCAGCTATGGCTACACCTTC CASSVGTGSYGYTF
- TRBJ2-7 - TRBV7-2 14 TGTGCCAGCAGCGCCGCCGGACAGCCCCTCGAGCAGTACTTC CASSAAGQPLEQYF
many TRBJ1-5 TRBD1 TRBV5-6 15 TGTGCCAGCAGCTTGTTGCAAACAGGGGACCAGCCCCAGCATTTT CASSLLQTGDQPQHF
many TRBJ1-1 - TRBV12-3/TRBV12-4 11 TGTGCCAGCGGACGAGGCACTGAAGCTTTCTTT CASGRGTEAFF
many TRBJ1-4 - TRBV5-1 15 TGCGCCAGCAGCTTGGTGGGCGGTATTAATGAAAAACTGTTTTTT CASSLVGGINEKLFF
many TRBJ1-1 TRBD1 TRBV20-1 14 TGCAGTGCTCGCCGGCCGGGACAGGGACCGTCTGCTTTCTTT CSARRPGQGPSAFF
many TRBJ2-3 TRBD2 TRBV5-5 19 TGTGCCAGCAGCTTGACGAGAACTAGCGGGGGGCCTGGCACAGATACGCAGTATTTT CASSLTRTSGGPGTDTQYF
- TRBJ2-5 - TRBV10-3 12 TGTGCCAAGATGGACCCAGGAGAGACCCAGTACTTC CAKMDPGETQYF
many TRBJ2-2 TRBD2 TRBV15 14 TGTGCCACCGCGGGGGGGCCGAACACCGGGGAGCTGTTTTTT CATAGGPNTGELFF
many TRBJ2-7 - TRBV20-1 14 TGCAGTGCTAGGTTTGTGGGAAATAGCTACGAGCAGTACTTC CSARFVGNSYEQYF
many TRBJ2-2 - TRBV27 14 TGTGCCAGCAGTTTCCGACAGAACACCGGGGAGCTGTTTTTT CASSFRQNTGELFF
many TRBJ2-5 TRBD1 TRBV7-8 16 TGTGCCAGCAGCTCCCTAGGGGACAGGGGAGGCGAGACCCAGTACTTC CASSSLGDRGGETQYF
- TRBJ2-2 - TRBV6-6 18 TGTGCCAGCAGTTACCCGGGGGACGGCGGGGTGAACACCGGGGAGCTGTTTTTT CASSYPGDGGVNTGELFF